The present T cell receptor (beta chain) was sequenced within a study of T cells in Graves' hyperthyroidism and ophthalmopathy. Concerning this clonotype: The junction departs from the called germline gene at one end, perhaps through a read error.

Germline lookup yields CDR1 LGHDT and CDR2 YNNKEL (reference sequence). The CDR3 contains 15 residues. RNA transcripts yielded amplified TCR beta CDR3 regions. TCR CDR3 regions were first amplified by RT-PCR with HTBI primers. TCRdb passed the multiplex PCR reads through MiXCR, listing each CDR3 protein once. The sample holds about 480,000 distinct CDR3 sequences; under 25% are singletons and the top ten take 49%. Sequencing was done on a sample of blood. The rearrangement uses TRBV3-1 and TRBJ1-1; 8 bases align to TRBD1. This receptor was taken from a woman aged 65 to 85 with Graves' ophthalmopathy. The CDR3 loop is CASSPGDRRNTGAFF. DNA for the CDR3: TGTGCCAGCAGCCCAGGGGACAGGAGGAACACTGGAGCTTTCTTT.